What follows are 18 T cell receptor beta chains derived from one specimen sequenced in a study of response to subunit inactivated influenza vaccine. TCRdb passed the RT-PCR reads through MiXCR, listing each CDR3 protein once. The profile shows just over 300,000 distinct CDR3 sequences, around a fifth of them singletons. The sequences come from PBMCs from blood, collected about 19 months after vaccination. These receptor sequences come from a man between 50 and 70 years old who received an inactivated influenza vaccine.

This clonotype was detected only a few times. The chain couples TRBV13 to TRBJ2-7; D might be TRBD1 (6 bases). The ends were cut back, 5 bases at V and 1 base at J, with 15 bases in the middle. This CDR3 spans 15 amino acids. Germline-derived CDR1 and CDR2 are PRHDT and FYEKMQ (reference sequence). In nucleotides, the CDR3 is TGTGCCAGCAGCGACTCCCGGCAGGGGTCCTACGAGCAGTACTTC. This sequence encodes CASSDSRQGSYEQYF.

This clonotype was detected only once. J is TRBJ2-7 and V is TRBV6-1, with D perhaps matching TRBD2 (5 bases). CDR3 length: 13 amino acids. The V gene's germline CDR1 is MNHNS and CDR2 SASEGT. V was shortened by 4 bases and J by 6 bases, with 13 bases between the two germline ends. CDR3 amino acids: CASSVRENSEQYF. The CDR3 DNA follows: TGTGCCAGCAGTGTCCGGGAAAACTCCGAGCAGTACTTC.

This chain uses TRBV4-3 with TRBJ1-3; the D is unclear. The CDR3 spans 14 residues. Trimming took off 0 bases at V and 0 bases at J, with 3 bases between the two ends. Germline V lookup: CDR1 LGHNA, CDR2 YSLEER. CDR3 in DNA: TGCGCCAGCAGCCAAGACAACTCTGGAAACACCATATATTTT. This encodes CASSQDNSGNTIYF.

The chain has TRBV10-3 and TRBJ1-1; D is undetermined. The CDR3 is made up of 13 amino acids. V was cut by 3 bases and J by 6 bases, with 11 bases left in between. Looked up from germline, CDR1 is ENHRY and CDR2 is SYGVKD. The DNA for the CDR3 is TGTGCCATCAGTGACGGTGGCAGCGCTGAAGCTTTCTTT. This sequence encodes CAISDGGSAEAFF.

There are a few counts of this clonotype. CDR3 loop: CASSIGSYEQYF. The CDR3 coding sequence is TGTGCCAGCAGTATCGGGTCCTACGAGCAGTACTTC. The chain joins TRBV6-5 to TRBJ2-7, with no clear D. This CDR3 spans 12 amino acids. The germline V and J ends were trimmed by 5 bases and 1 base, with 6 bases remaining between them. CDR1 MNHEY and CDR2 SVGAGI come from the germline V gene.

This clonotype has just a few counts. V is TRBV5-1 and J is TRBJ1-1; TRBD1 matches 7 bases. Trimming removed 4 bases from V and 3 bases from J; junction bases left unmatched: 9. From germline, CDR1 is SGHRS and CDR2 YFSETQ. The CDR3 has 15 residues. CDR3 bases: TGCGCCAGCAGCCCGGTAGGAACAGGGGACACTGAAGCTTTCTTT. Translating it yields CASSPVGTGDTEAFF.

This clonotype was seen only a few times. This chain links TRBV28 with TRBJ2-5; 9 bases match TRBD1. Germline loops: CDR1 MDHEN, CDR2 SYDVKM. The CDR3 has 14 amino acids. V shed 5 bases, J shed 5 bases, and the junction held 6 bases outside the gene matches. CDR3 DNA: TGTGCCAGCAGTATAGGGACAGGGTGGGAGACCCAGTACTTC. It yields the protein CASSIGTGWETQYF.

The chain joins TRBV7-6 to TRBJ2-2; weak D call: TRBD2 (6 bases). Trimming stripped 4 bases from V and 6 bases from J, with 9 bases between. The CDR3 covers 13 residues. Germline V gene sequence: CDR1 SGHVS, CDR2 FNYEAQ. DNA for the CDR3: TGTGCCAGCAGCTCAGGGACTGCCGGGGAGCTGTTTTTT. Encoded protein: CASSSGTAGELFF.

This clonotype was counted between two and nine times. The CDR3: CASSQTEGFLFF. In DNA form, the CDR3 reads TGCGCCAGCAGCCAGACCGAGGGGTTTCTTTTTTTT. The chain joins TRBV4-1 to TRBJ1-4, with D possibly matching TRBD1 (5 bases). The CDR3 consists of 12 residues. The V end was cut by 3 bases, the J end by 17 bases, with 16 bases between. Per germline, CDR1 MGHRA and CDR2 YSYEKL.

Written as DNA, the CDR3 is TGTGCCAGCAGTTTCGGGTCCGGATTTAATTCACCCCTCCACTTT. It specifies CASSFGSGFNSPLHF. This chain links TRBV6-5 with TRBJ1-6, with D uncertain. Looked up from germline, CDR1 is MNHEY and CDR2 is SVGAGI. V lost 4 bases and J lost 6, with 13 bases in between. The CDR3 has 15 amino acids.

V and J are TRBV6-2 or TRBV6-3 and TRBJ1-5; TRBD1 agrees at 7 bases. V was pared by 2 bases and J by 5 bases, with 6 bases of the junction left unmatched. From germline, CDR1 is MNHEY and CDR2 SVGEGT. This CDR3 region has 15 residues. The CDR3 DNA follows: TGTGCCAGCAGTTACGGGGACAGATGGGATCAGCCCCAGCATTTT. Residues: CASSYGDRWDQPQHF.

This clonotype was detected ten times or more. The chain combines TRBV29-1 with TRBJ1-1; 9 bases align to TRBD1. The CDR3 sequence is 13 residues long. Trimming at V came to 6 bases and at J to 1 base, leaving 3 bases not matched to a gene. Germline CDR1 SQVTM, CDR2 ANQGSEA. This CDR3 reads CSVATGGNTEAFF. CDR3 coding DNA: TGCAGCGTCGCGACAGGGGGGAACACTGAAGCTTTCTTT.

This clonotype came up once. The chain combines TRBV7-2 with TRBJ2-5, with a weak D call TRBD1 (6 bases). Trimming stripped 5 bases from V and 5 bases from J, with 15 bases between. Germline CDR1 SGHTA, CDR2 FQGNSA. The CDR3 runs to 14 residues. CDR3 in amino acids: CASSPSDRTETQYF. As DNA, the CDR3 is TGTGCCAGCAGCCCCTCTGACAGGACCGAGACCCAGTACTTC.

This clonotype turned up a few times. The CDR3: CASSAGLSYEQYF. The CDR3 DNA follows: TGTGCCAGTAGTGCGGGACTGTCCTACGAGCAGTACTTC. V gene TRBV19 combines with J gene TRBJ2-7, with a weak D call TRBD2 (6 bases). Germline lookup yields CDR1 LNHDA and CDR2 SQIVND (reference sequence). V was trimmed by 5 bases and J by 1 base, leaving 9 bases between them. The CDR3 loop spans 13 amino acids.

A few counts support this clonotype. CDR3 bases: TGTGCCAGCAGCTTAGATCTGCTCACTGAAGCTTTCTTT. Translated, it gives CASSLDLLTEAFF. J is TRBJ1-1 and V is TRBV11-2, with no clear D. Germline V CDR1 and CDR2: SGHAT, FQNNGV. V lost 0 bases to trimming and J lost 4 bases, with 6 bases between them. The CDR3 is made up of 13 amino acids.

This clonotype has more than one count but fewer than ten. The rearrangement links TRBV11-2 to TRBJ2-1; 9 positions agree with TRBD1. V lost 1 base, J lost 6 bases, and 7 bases stayed unmatched. In germline, CDR1 is SGHAT, CDR2 FQNNGV. The CDR3 contains 16 residues. The CDR3 DNA reads TGTGCCAGCAGCTTAGCCGCCGGGACAGGGAGCAATGAGCAGTTCTTC. It yields the protein CASSLAAGTGSNEQFF.

The V gene is TRBV29-1, the J gene TRBJ1-1, with D unresolved. Trimming pared 2 bases from V and 3 bases from J, leaving 10 bases between. Germline CDR1 SQVTM, CDR2 ANQGSEA. The CDR3 contains 13 residues. CDR3 nucleotides: TGCAGCGTTGAACCCCGGAGGGACACTGAAGCTTTCTTT. Protein sequence: CSVEPRRDTEAFF.

This clonotype was found a few times. The J gene is TRBJ2-2, the V gene TRBV5-1; 10 bases agree with TRBD2. V was pared by 3 bases and J by 4 bases, with 6 bases of the junction left unmatched. The CDR3 totals 16 residues. CDR1 is SGHRS and CDR2 is YFSETQ in the germline V gene. CDR3 protein: CASSYPSGRSTGELFF. In DNA form, the CDR3 reads TGCGCCAGCAGCTACCCTAGCGGGAGAAGCACCGGGGAGCTGTTTTTT.